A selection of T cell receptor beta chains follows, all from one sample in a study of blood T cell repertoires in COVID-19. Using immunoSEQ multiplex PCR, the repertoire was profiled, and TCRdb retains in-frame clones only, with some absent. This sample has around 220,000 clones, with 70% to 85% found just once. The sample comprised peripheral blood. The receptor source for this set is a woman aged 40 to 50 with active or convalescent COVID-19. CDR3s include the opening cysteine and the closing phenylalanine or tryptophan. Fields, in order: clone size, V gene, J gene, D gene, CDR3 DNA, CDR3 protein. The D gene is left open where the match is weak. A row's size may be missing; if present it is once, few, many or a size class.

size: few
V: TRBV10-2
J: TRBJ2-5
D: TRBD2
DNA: TGCGCCAGCAGTGAGGTAGCGGGGGGGCCGGAGACCCAGTACTTC
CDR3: CASSEVAGGPETQYF

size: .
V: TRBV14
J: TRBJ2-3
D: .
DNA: TGTGCCAGCAGCCAAGCCGAAGTAAGCGGGGATACGCAGTATTTT
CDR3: CASSQAEVSGDTQYF

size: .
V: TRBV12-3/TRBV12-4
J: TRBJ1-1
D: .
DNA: TGTGCCAGCAGTTTGGCAGGGAACACTGAAGCTTTCTTT
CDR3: CASSLAGNTEAFF

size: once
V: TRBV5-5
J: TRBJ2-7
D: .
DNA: TGTGCCAGCAGCCCCCCGGGAGCCTCGGCCGAGCAGTACTTC
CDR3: CASSPPGASAEQYF

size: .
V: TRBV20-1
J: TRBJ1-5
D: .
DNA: TGCAGTGCTAGTGATCAGGGAGGGAGCAATCAGCCCCAGCATTTT
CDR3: CSASDQGGSNQPQHF

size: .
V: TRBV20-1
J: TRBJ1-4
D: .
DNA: TGCAGTGCTAGTCAAGCGGGGCATGAAAAACTGTTTTTT
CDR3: CSASQAGHEKLFF

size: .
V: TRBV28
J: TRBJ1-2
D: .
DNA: TGTGCCAGCAGTTTAGGGCCCCCCGGCTATGGCTACACCTTC
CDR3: CASSLGPPGYGYTF

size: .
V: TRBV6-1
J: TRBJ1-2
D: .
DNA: TGTGCCAGCAGTGATTTGAGGGTAGTAACCTTC
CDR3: CASSDLRVVTF

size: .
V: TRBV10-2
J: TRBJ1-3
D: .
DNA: TGCGCCAGCACCGAAGGGAGGTCTGGAAACACCATATATTTT
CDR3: CASTEGRSGNTIYF

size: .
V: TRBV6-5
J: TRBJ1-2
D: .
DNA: TGTGCCAGCAGTTACTCGTCGAGCTATGGCTACACCTTC
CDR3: CASSYSSSYGYTF

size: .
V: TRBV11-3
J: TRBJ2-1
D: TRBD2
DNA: TGTGCCAGCAGCTTACAGCGGGGGAACTACAATGAGCAGTTCTTC
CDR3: CASSLQRGNYNEQFF

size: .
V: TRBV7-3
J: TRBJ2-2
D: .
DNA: TGTGCCAGCAGCTTAAGGGGGGTCGACACCGGGGAGCTGTTTTTT
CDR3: CASSLRGVDTGELFF

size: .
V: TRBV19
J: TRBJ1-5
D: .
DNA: TGTGCCAGTAGTATTGTGGGCCAGGACTATAGCAATCAGCCCCAGCATTTT
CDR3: CASSIVGQDYSNQPQHF

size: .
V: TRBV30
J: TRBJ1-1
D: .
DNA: TGTGCCTGGAGTGTACGGGGGAACACTGAAGCTTTCTTT
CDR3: CAWSVRGNTEAFF

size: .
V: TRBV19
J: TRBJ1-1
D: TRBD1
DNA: TGTGCCAGTAGTACCCGACAGGGACGGAGGACTGAAGCTTTCTTT
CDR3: CASSTRQGRRTEAFF

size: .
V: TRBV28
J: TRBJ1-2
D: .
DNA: TGTGCCAGCAGTTTCGCTAACAACTATGGCTACACCTTC
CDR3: CASSFANNYGYTF

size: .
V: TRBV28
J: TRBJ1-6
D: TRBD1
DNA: TGTGCCAGCAGTCAACCATGGCCGGGGACAGGGAGCTCCTATAATTCACCCCTCCACTTT
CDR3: CASSQPWPGTGSSYNSPLHF

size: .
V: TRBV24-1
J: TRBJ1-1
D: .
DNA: TGTGCCACCAGTGATTTACGCGGGGCTGAAGCTTTCTTT
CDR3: CATSDLRGAEAFF

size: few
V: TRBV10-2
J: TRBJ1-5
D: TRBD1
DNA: TGCGCCAGCAAGGACAGGGAAAATCAGCCCCAGCATTTT
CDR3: CASKDRENQPQHF

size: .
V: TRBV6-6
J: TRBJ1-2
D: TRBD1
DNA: TGTGCCAGCAGCCGGGACAGGGGGAATGATGGCTACACCTTC
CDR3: CASSRDRGNDGYTF

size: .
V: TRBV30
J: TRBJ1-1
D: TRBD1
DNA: TGTGCCTGGAGTGATTCCCTACAGGGGGCCGTCATCTCTGAAGCTTTCTTT
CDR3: CAWSDSLQGAVISEAFF

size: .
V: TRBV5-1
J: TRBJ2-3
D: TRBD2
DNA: TGCGCCAGCAGCTTGGTACCTAGCGGGGGCACAGATACGCAGTATTTT
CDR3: CASSLVPSGGTDTQYF

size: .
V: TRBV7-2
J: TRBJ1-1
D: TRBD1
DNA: TGTGCCAGCAGCTTAGGAACGACAGGGAGAATGAACACTGAAGCTTTCTTT
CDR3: CASSLGTTGRMNTEAFF

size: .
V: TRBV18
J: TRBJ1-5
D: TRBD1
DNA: TGTGCCAGCTCATCGACAGGGGATCAGCCCCAGCATTTT
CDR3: CASSSTGDQPQHF

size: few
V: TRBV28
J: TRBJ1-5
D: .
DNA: TGTGCCAGCAGTGCAAGGGGCAGCTTCTTACCCCAGCATTTT
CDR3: CASSARGSFLPQHF

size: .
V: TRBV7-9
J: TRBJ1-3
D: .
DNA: TGTGCCAGCAGCAAAGTGGGGGCGGGAAACACCATATATTTT
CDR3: CASSKVGAGNTIYF

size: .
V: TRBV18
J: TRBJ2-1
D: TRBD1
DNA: TGTGCCAGCTCTGGGACAGACAACGATGAGCAGTTCTTC
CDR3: CASSGTDNDEQFF